This T cell receptor beta chain emerged from a study of breast tumors, draining lymph nodes, adjacent tissues. The CDR3 loop spans 16 amino acids. Looked up from germline, CDR1 is LGHDT and CDR2 is YNNKEL (reference sequence). V shed 3 bases and J 8 bases; nucleotides not matched to a gene: 15. Study findings and constraints: Luminal-like breast cancer showed significantly greater tumor-nontumor repertoire similarity than basal-like breast cancer did. Tumor TCR diversity was below lymph nodes but above nontumor tissue.

Using its own MiXCR run on the multiplex PCR reads, TCRdb lists one record per CDR3 protein. The table shows some 130,000 distinct CDR3 sequences, with roughly 20% occurring only once. Axillary draining lymph nodes of breast cancer patients supplied the node samples. In this sample, this clonotype turned up many times. The antigen is undetermined. The gene calls are TRBV3-1 and TRBJ1-2; TRBD1 aligns across 7 bases. Sequenced sample: axillary lymph node tissue. The TCR comes from a female donor with breast cancer. Some clones in this sample may be carry-over from other donors' samples. CDR3 residues: CASSQAPQGGSEGYTF. The CDR3 DNA reads TGTGCCAGCAGCCAGGCACCCCAGGGGGGTTCGGAGGGCTACACCTTC.